One and the same sample provided the 27 T cell receptor beta chains below, sequenced in a study of T cell repertoires in cytomegalovirus infection (dated by TCRdb to about 2019). Sequencing used an Illumina HiSeq 1500. Clones were called with MiXCR by TCRdb after fastp trimmed the public reads at Q25, and only in-frame beta chains were retained. Every CDR3 protein is listed once, alongside the most common genes and DNA of its rows. Recorded for this sample are approximately 500,000 distinct CDR3 sequences; about 15% of them occurred a single time. The ten largest clonotypes hold 24% of the sample. Sequencing was carried out using CD8+ T cells from PBMCs. The origin of the receptors is a human donor in good health (CMV status not recorded). Some clones in this sample may be carry-over from other donors' samples.

The J gene is TRBJ2-7, the V gene TRBV4-1; TRBD1 agrees at 8 bases. After removal of 1 base from V and 5 bases from J, the junction contained 13 bases not matched to a gene. CDR1 is MGHRA, CDR2 YSYEKL, per germline. CDR3 length: 17 amino acids. DNA for the CDR3: TGCGCCAGCAGCCAAGTCCCGGATGGCAGGGGGCGGGACGAGCAGTACTTC. Translation gives CASSQVPDGRGRDEQYF.

This clonotype was seen a handful of times. V and J are TRBV7-9 and TRBJ2-2; 7 bases fit TRBD1. The CDR3 has 16 residues. The V segment lost 4 bases and the J segment 0 bases; nucleotides outside the gene matches: 5. Germline CDR1 SEHNR, CDR2 FQNEAQ (reference sequence). This CDR3 is CASSSWDSSNTGELFF. The CDR3 coding sequence is TGTGCCAGCAGCTCCTGGGACAGCTCGAACACCGGGGAGCTGTTTTTT.

This clonotype occurred many times. The chain recombines TRBV19 with TRBJ1-1, with D unclear. The germline V and J ends were trimmed by 3 bases and 4 bases, with 12 bases remaining between them. CDR1 and CDR2 (germline): LNHDA, SQIVND (reference sequence). CDR3 size: 14 residues. The CDR3, as DNA: TGTGCCAGTAGTATTCCCGGCTCGGGCACTGAAGCTTTCTTT. It yields the protein CASSIPGSGTEAFF.

At least ten counts were recorded for this clonotype. The V and J genes are TRBV19 and TRBJ1-2, with D maybe TRBD1 (5 bases). The V end was cut by 4 bases, the J end by 8 bases, with 17 bases between. CDR1 is LNHDA and CDR2 is SQIVND in the germline V gene (reference sequence). This CDR3 comprises 14 residues. CDR3 coding DNA: TGTGCCAGTAGTACCCGGGGCAATATGGAGGGCTACACCTTC. It translates to CASSTRGNMEGYTF.

The rearrangement links TRBV9 to TRBJ1-1; D ambiguous. The V end lost 3 bases, the J end lost 3 bases, and 9 bases lay between the germline ends. The CDR3 is 13 residues long. The germline CDR1 and CDR2 sequences are SGDLS and YYNGEE. CDR3 loop: CASSDSRDTEAFF. DNA of the CDR3: TGTGCCAGCAGCGATAGTAGGGACACTGAAGCTTTCTTT.

This clonotype has a count of ten or more. The chain employs TRBV11-2 and TRBJ2-3, with 8 positions matching TRBD2. The germline V gene encodes CDR1 SGHAT and CDR2 FQNNGV. The trim removed 5 bases at V and 2 bases at J, leaving 12 bases unmatched. There are 17 residues in the CDR3. In DNA, the CDR3 is TGTGCCAGCAGCCCTTGGGAAGCGGGGGACTTCACAGATACGCAGTATTTT. This codes for CASSPWEAGDFTDTQYF.

The rearrangement joins TRBV12-3 or TRBV12-4 to TRBJ2-7; 11 bases fit TRBD2. The CDR3 extends over 14 amino acids. With 6 bases clipped from V and 6 bases from J, the junction kept 7 bases outside the gene matches. The CDR3 loop is CASRTSGSLGEQYF. In DNA, the CDR3 is TGTGCCAGCAGAACTAGCGGGAGCCTGGGCGAGCAGTACTTC.

This clonotype showed up many times. The chain employs TRBV10-3 and TRBJ2-2; D is unclear. Per germline, CDR1 ENHRY and CDR2 SYGVKD. CDR3 size: 17 residues. The V and J ends lost 2 bases and 6 bases respectively, with 19 bases between them. The CDR3 DNA follows: TGTGCCATCAGTGAGCCCCTTATACGTACCAGTCCCGGGGAGCTGTTTTTT. Protein: CAISEPLIRTSPGELFF.

This clonotype has ten or more counts. V gene TRBV7-9 combines with J gene TRBJ1-2; the D gene is possibly TRBD1 (5 bases). The CDR3 is 15 residues long. Germline CDR1 and CDR2: SEHNR and FQNEAQ (reference sequence). Trimming shortened V by 7 bases and J by 3 bases, and 18 bases separated the two germline ends. DNA for the CDR3: TGTGCCAGCATTCTAGGGAAAGGGGCTGACTATGGCTACACCTTC. Protein: CASILGKGADYGYTF.

This clonotype has just a few counts. The chain is built from TRBV4-1 and TRBJ2-5; tentative D call: TRBD1 (6 bases). CDR1 and CDR2 from the germline V gene are MGHRA and YSYEKL. V shed 0 bases and J shed 3 bases, with 11 bases lying between them. The CDR3 has 15 amino acids. The DNA for the CDR3 is TGCGCCAGCAGCCAAGAGCCCAGGGGCAAAGAGACCCAGTACTTC. Its protein is CASSQEPRGKETQYF.

J is TRBJ2-7 and V is TRBV5-1; either TRBD1 or TRBD2 may fit D (5 bases each). Germline CDR1 reads SGHRS; CDR2 reads YFSETQ. CDR3 length equals 16 residues. The V end lost 1 base, the J end lost 4 bases, and 18 bases lay between the germline ends. The chain's CDR3 is CASSLTSRGRGYEQYF. CDR3 in DNA: TGCGCCAGCAGCTTGACCTCCCGGGGAAGGGGTTACGAGCAGTACTTC.

This clonotype was observed many times. The chain combines TRBV12-3 or TRBV12-4 with TRBJ2-1, with a weak D call TRBD2 (6 bases). V gave up 5 bases and J gave up 4 bases, with 21 bases separating them. The CDR3 runs 17 residues. CDR3 loop: CASSPILGGIRYNEQFF. Here the CDR3 DNA reads TGTGCCAGCAGTCCTATTTTGGGCGGGATAAGGTACAATGAGCAGTTCTTC.

This clonotype has ten or more counts. The gene calls are TRBV15 and TRBJ2-7; tentatively, D is TRBD2 (5 bases). Trimming stripped 4 bases from V and 4 bases from J, with 17 bases between. Per the germline V gene, CDR1 is LNHNV and CDR2 is YYDKDF (reference sequence). There are 15 residues in the CDR3. The CDR3 protein is CATSIKPLEEYEQYF. The CDR3 DNA is TGTGCCACCAGCATTAAGCCCCTGGAGGAGTACGAGCAGTACTTC. Supplemented by reference TRBV15 and TRBJ2-7, the full variable domain reads DAMVIQNPRYQVTQFGKPVTLSCSQTLNHNVMYWYQQKSSQAPKLLFHYYDKDFNNEADTPDNFQSRRPNTSFCFLDIRSPGLGDTAMYLCATSIKPLEEYEQYFGPGTRLTVT.

The chain links TRBV20-1 to TRBJ1-1; D is perhaps TRBD1 (6 bases). The CDR3 totals 16 residues. Germline V gene lookup returns CDR1 DFQATT and CDR2 SNEGSKA (reference sequence). Trimming cost V 2 bases and J 0 bases, with 16 bases left between them. The CDR3 region is CSARQPNRVMNTEAFF. As DNA, the CDR3 is TGCAGTGCTAGACAACCGAACAGGGTGATGAACACTGAAGCTTTCTTT.

The V gene is TRBV7-9, the J gene TRBJ2-3; TRBD2 agrees at 12 bases. CDR1 is SEHNR, CDR2 FQNEAQ, per germline (reference sequence). This CDR3 comprises 18 residues. J was trimmed by 4 bases and V by 5 bases; bases with no gene match: 13. CDR3 residues: CASSPRGGLAGPSDTQYF. In DNA, the CDR3 is TGTGCCAGCAGCCCCCGGGGCGGACTAGCGGGACCCTCAGATACGCAGTATTTT.

This clonotype has ten or more counts. This chain uses TRBV7-6 with TRBJ2-7; 8 nucleotides align to TRBD2. The V gene's germline CDR1 is SGHVS and CDR2 FNYEAQ. The CDR3 is made up of 15 amino acids. Trimming removed 5 bases from V and 0 bases from J; junction bases left unmatched: 6. CDR3 nucleotides: TGTGCCAGCAGCAAACTAGCGGAGGGCTCCTACGAGCAGTACTTC. It yields the protein CASSKLAEGSYEQYF.

This clonotype appeared many times. The V and J genes are TRBV7-7 and TRBJ2-7; TRBD1 matches 9 bases. The CDR3 has 14 amino acids. Germline CDR1 SSHAT, CDR2 FNYEAQ (reference sequence). V lost 5 bases to trimming and J lost 6 bases; unmatched junction nucleotides: 8. CDR3 in DNA: TGTGCCAGCAGCATGGGACAGGGAAACGGCGAGCAGTACTTC. Translation: CASSMGQGNGEQYF.

The rearrangement links TRBV6-5 to TRBJ1-1; D is perhaps TRBD1 (5 bases). The V and J ends lost 5 bases and 1 base respectively, with 8 bases between them. Germline assignment: CDR1 MNHEY and CDR2 SVGAGI. This CDR3 is 13 amino acids long. CDR3 nucleotides: TGTGCCAGCAGTATCGACAGGAACACTGAAGCTTTCTTT. This encodes CASSIDRNTEAFF.

This chain links TRBV14 with TRBJ1-2, with D maybe TRBD1 (6 bases). The germline V gene encodes CDR1 SGHDN and CDR2 FVKESK. CDR3 length equals 15 residues. The germline V and J ends were trimmed by 5 bases and 2 bases, with 15 bases remaining between them. The CDR3: CASSSRDMKNYGYTF. As DNA, the CDR3 is TGTGCCAGCAGCAGCCGGGACATGAAAAACTATGGCTACACCTTC.

This clonotype was observed at least ten times. V gene TRBV12-3 or TRBV12-4 combines with J gene TRBJ2-2; possible D gene TRBD2, 5 bases. Trimming took 6 bases from V and 5 from J, leaving 10 bases between them. This CDR3 contains 13 residues. The CDR3: CASSFSVTGELFF. CDR3 DNA sequence: TGTGCCAGCAGCTTTAGCGTGACCGGGGAGCTGTTTTTT.

There are many counts of this clonotype. The CDR3 nucleotides are TGTGCCAGCAGCACGGGACCTACGGGGGTCGATGAGCAGTTCTTC. Its protein product is CASSTGPTGVDEQFF. The chain carries TRBV7-8 and TRBJ2-1, with D perhaps TRBD2 (6 bases). The CDR3 is made up of 15 amino acids. The germline CDR1 and CDR2 sequences are SGHVS and FQNEAQ. V was trimmed by 5 bases and J by 8 bases, leaving 19 bases between them.

V and J are TRBV15 and TRBJ2-7; D possibly matches TRBD1 or TRBD2 (5 bases each). V was clipped by 0 bases and J by 3 bases, with 12 bases between them. Germline CDR1 reads LNHNV; CDR2 reads YYDKDF (reference sequence). The CDR3 runs to 15 residues. CDR3 amino acids: CATSRDRDVVYEQYF. In DNA form, the CDR3 reads TGTGCCACCAGCAGAGACAGGGACGTCGTCTACGAGCAGTACTTC.

This clonotype was observed many times. This chain uses TRBV11-1 with TRBJ1-2; 8 bases fit TRBD1. V trimming: 2 bases; J trimming: 6 bases; junction bases outside the gene matches: 8. The germline V gene encodes CDR1 SGHAT and CDR2 FQDESV (reference sequence). This CDR3 spans 15 amino acids. CDR3 protein: CASSLSGTGVHGYTF. The CDR3, as DNA: TGTGCCAGCAGCTTATCCGGGACAGGAGTCCATGGCTACACCTTC.

This clonotype was picked up many times. This chain's CDR3 is CASSLVWTTGELFF. The CDR3 coding sequence is TGTGCCAGCAGTTTAGTATGGACTACCGGGGAGCTGTTTTTT. This rearrangement joins TRBV12-3 or TRBV12-4 to TRBJ2-2; D is possibly TRBD2 (5 bases). The CDR3 has 14 residues. Trimming removed 1 base at V and 5 bases at J, with 8 bases between.

This clonotype was picked up many times. The chain carries TRBV11-2 and TRBJ1-1; D is uncertain. Trimming pared 2 bases from V and 1 base from J, leaving 17 bases between. CDR1 is SGHAT and CDR2 is FQNNGV in the germline V gene. The CDR3 spans 17 residues. The CDR3 DNA follows: TGTGCCAGCAGCTTATGGATCAAAGACGGAGGGAACACTGAAGCTTTCTTT. As protein: CASSLWIKDGGNTEAFF. Full variable domain (rest looked up from reference TRBV11-2 and TRBJ1-1): EAGVAQSPRYKIIEKRQSVAFWCNPISGHATLYWYQQILGQGPKLLIQFQNNGVVDDSQLPKDRFSAERLKGVDSTLKIQPAKLEDSAVYLCASSLWIKDGGNTEAFFGQGTRLTVV.

The rearrangement joins TRBV28 to TRBJ2-1, with TRBD1 identical over 7 bases. From germline, CDR1 is MDHEN and CDR2 SYDVKM. The V and J ends lost 6 bases and 4 bases, in that order; junction bases with no gene match: 9. The length of the CDR3 is 15 residues. CDR3 sequence (DNA): TGTGCCAGCAGCCCCGGGACAGATGCTTACAATGAGCAGTTCTTC. Amino acids: CASSPGTDAYNEQFF.

This clonotype was observed many times. J is TRBJ2-3 and V is TRBV27; no firm D call. The CDR3 extends over 13 amino acids. Per the germline V gene, CDR1 is MNHEY and CDR2 is SMNVEV (reference sequence). V was trimmed by 4 bases and J by 6 bases, leaving 11 bases between them. CDR3 in DNA: TGTGCCAGCAGTTGGTCAGACATGGATACGCAGTATTTT. Encoded protein: CASSWSDMDTQYF.